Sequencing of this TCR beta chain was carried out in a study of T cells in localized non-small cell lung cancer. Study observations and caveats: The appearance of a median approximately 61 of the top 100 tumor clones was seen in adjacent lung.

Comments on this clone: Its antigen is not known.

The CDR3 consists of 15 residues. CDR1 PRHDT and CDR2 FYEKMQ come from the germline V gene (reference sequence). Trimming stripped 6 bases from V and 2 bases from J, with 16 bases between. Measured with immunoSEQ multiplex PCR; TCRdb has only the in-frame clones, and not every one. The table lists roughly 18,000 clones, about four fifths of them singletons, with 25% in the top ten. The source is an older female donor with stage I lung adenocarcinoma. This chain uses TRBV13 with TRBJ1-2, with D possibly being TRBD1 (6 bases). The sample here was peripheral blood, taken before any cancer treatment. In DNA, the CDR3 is TGTGCCAGCAGTTTTATGGGGGGCCAGAACTATGGCTACACCTTC. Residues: CASSFMGGQNYGYTF.